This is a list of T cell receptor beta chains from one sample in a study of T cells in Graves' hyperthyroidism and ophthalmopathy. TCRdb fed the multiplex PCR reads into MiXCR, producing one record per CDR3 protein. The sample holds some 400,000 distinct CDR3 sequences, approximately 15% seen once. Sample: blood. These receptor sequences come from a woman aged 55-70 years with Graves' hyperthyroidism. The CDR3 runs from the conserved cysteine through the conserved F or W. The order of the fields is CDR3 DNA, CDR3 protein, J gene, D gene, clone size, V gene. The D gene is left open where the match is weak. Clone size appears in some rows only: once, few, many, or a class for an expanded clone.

CDR3nt: TGTGCCTGGAGCTCTAGCGGGGAGGGCGAGCAGTACTTC
CDR3aa: CAWSSSGEGEQYF
j_gene: TRBJ2-7
d_gene: TRBD2
abundance: -
v_gene: TRBV30

CDR3nt: TGCAGTGCTCCGACAGGGAGGGATCAGCCCCAGCATTTT
CDR3aa: CSAPTGRDQPQHF
j_gene: TRBJ1-5
d_gene: TRBD1
abundance: -
v_gene: TRBV20-1

CDR3nt: TGTGCCAGTAGTTCACAGGGTTCTAGCACAGATACGCAGTATTTT
CDR3aa: CASSSQGSSTDTQYF
j_gene: TRBJ2-3
d_gene: -
abundance: few
v_gene: TRBV19

CDR3nt: TGTGCCAGCAGCCTCCCCAAGGGGCCCCACTCCTACAATGAGCAGTTCTTC
CDR3aa: CASSLPKGPHSYNEQFF
j_gene: TRBJ2-1
d_gene: -
abundance: many
v_gene: TRBV7-2

CDR3nt: TGCAGTGCCCAGGGGGACCCTCGGACCCAAGAGACCCAGTACTTC
CDR3aa: CSAQGDPRTQETQYF
j_gene: TRBJ2-5
d_gene: TRBD1
abundance: -
v_gene: TRBV20-1

CDR3nt: TGTGCCAGCCGCCCTGGGGCCATGGGAATTAATGAGCAGTTCTTC
CDR3aa: CASRPGAMGINEQFF
j_gene: TRBJ2-1
d_gene: -
abundance: -
v_gene: TRBV6-1

CDR3nt: TGCGCCAGCAGCCAAGATCCGGGTACTGAAGCTTTCTTT
CDR3aa: CASSQDPGTEAFF
j_gene: TRBJ1-1
d_gene: -
abundance: few
v_gene: TRBV4-1

CDR3nt: TGCGCCAGCAGCTTGACAGGGGGTAGGGATTCACCCCTCCACTTT
CDR3aa: CASSLTGGRDSPLHF
j_gene: TRBJ1-6
d_gene: TRBD1
abundance: -
v_gene: TRBV5-1

CDR3nt: TGTGCCAGCAGCTTAGGACAGGCAAAAGGCTACACCTTC
CDR3aa: CASSLGQAKGYTF
j_gene: TRBJ1-2
d_gene: -
abundance: many
v_gene: TRBV11-3

CDR3nt: TGTGCCAGCAGTTCAATCGGGCTAGCGGAGAGGTTCGCGGATACGCAGTATTTT
CDR3aa: CASSSIGLAERFADTQYF
j_gene: TRBJ2-3
d_gene: TRBD2
abundance: many
v_gene: TRBV28

CDR3nt: TGCAGCGTTGGAGGGGGGGCGGAAGGGGAGACCCAGTACTTC
CDR3aa: CSVGGGAEGETQYF
j_gene: TRBJ2-5
d_gene: -
abundance: few
v_gene: TRBV29-1

CDR3nt: TGTGCCAGCAGCTTATACGGACTAGCGGTTCCTGGCTCCTACAATGAGCAGTTCTTC
CDR3aa: CASSLYGLAVPGSYNEQFF
j_gene: TRBJ2-1
d_gene: TRBD2
abundance: many
v_gene: TRBV7-2

CDR3nt: TGTGCCAGCAGCTGGGGACTAGCGGGATTACAGACCCAGTACTTC
CDR3aa: CASSWGLAGLQTQYF
j_gene: TRBJ2-5
d_gene: TRBD2
abundance: many
v_gene: TRBV7-9

CDR3nt: TGCAGTGCTTGGCCTAAGGGAAGCGAAGAGACCCAGTACTTC
CDR3aa: CSAWPKGSEETQYF
j_gene: TRBJ2-5
d_gene: -
abundance: -
v_gene: TRBV20-1

CDR3nt: TGTGCCAGCAGAGGACAGGGGGAGACCCAGTACTTC
CDR3aa: CASRGQGETQYF
j_gene: TRBJ2-5
d_gene: TRBD1
abundance: many
v_gene: TRBV11-2

CDR3nt: TGTGCCAGCAAGGAGGACAGGGGGCCCCACACTGAAGCTTTCTTT
CDR3aa: CASKEDRGPHTEAFF
j_gene: TRBJ1-1
d_gene: TRBD1
abundance: many
v_gene: TRBV2

CDR3nt: TGTGCCAGTAAATGGGGGGGACCGAACACTGAAGCTTTCTTT
CDR3aa: CASKWGGPNTEAFF
j_gene: TRBJ1-1
d_gene: -
abundance: -
v_gene: TRBV19

CDR3nt: TGTGCCAGCAGCTTAGGAGAGTACCAAGAGACCCAGTACTTC
CDR3aa: CASSLGEYQETQYF
j_gene: TRBJ2-5
d_gene: -
abundance: many
v_gene: TRBV11-3

CDR3nt: TGTGCCAGCAGCTTAGGACAGGGGAAGCCCGAGCAGTACTTC
CDR3aa: CASSLGQGKPEQYF
j_gene: TRBJ2-7
d_gene: TRBD1
abundance: many
v_gene: TRBV11-2

CDR3nt: TGTGCCAGCAGCCAATCTGGCAGGGGAACCTCCTACGAGCAGTACTTC
CDR3aa: CASSQSGRGTSYEQYF
j_gene: TRBJ2-7
d_gene: -
abundance: many
v_gene: TRBV16

CDR3nt: TGTGCCAGCAGTTTGAGGGCAGGGGGCTCCTACGAGCAGTACTTC
CDR3aa: CASSLRAGGSYEQYF
j_gene: TRBJ2-7
d_gene: TRBD1
abundance: many
v_gene: TRBV27

CDR3nt: TGCAGCGTTGATAAGCAAGGGGCCGGCACAGATACGCAGTATTTT
CDR3aa: CSVDKQGAGTDTQYF
j_gene: TRBJ2-3
d_gene: -
abundance: -
v_gene: TRBV29-1

CDR3nt: TGCAGTGCTAGACTTAGCGGACTAGAGCAGTACTTC
CDR3aa: CSARLSGLEQYF
j_gene: TRBJ2-7
d_gene: -
abundance: -
v_gene: TRBV20-1

CDR3nt: TGTGCCAGCGTCCTGTTCGGGACTGAAGCTTTCTTT
CDR3aa: CASVLFGTEAFF
j_gene: TRBJ1-1
d_gene: -
abundance: many
v_gene: TRBV6-1

CDR3nt: TGCGCCAGCAGCCAGCGCGGTTTCCTTCGGGACATGACTGAAGCTTTCTTT
CDR3aa: CASSQRGFLRDMTEAFF
j_gene: TRBJ1-1
d_gene: -
abundance: many
v_gene: TRBV4-1

CDR3nt: TGTGCCAGTACCCTCAGCGGGGGCACTGAAGCTTTCTTT
CDR3aa: CASTLSGGTEAFF
j_gene: TRBJ1-1
d_gene: -
abundance: once
v_gene: TRBV19

CDR3nt: TGTGCCAGTAACCCAACTGGGGGGAGCACAGATACGCAGTATTTT
CDR3aa: CASNPTGGSTDTQYF
j_gene: TRBJ2-3
d_gene: -
abundance: -
v_gene: TRBV19

CDR3nt: TGTGCCAGCAGCCCCTCAGTACAGTCGCTCCACGAGCAGTACTTC
CDR3aa: CASSPSVQSLHEQYF
j_gene: TRBJ2-7
d_gene: -
abundance: many
v_gene: TRBV3-1

CDR3nt: TGTGCCAGCAGTTACTCGAACAGGGGAACCGGGGAGCTGTTTTTT
CDR3aa: CASSYSNRGTGELFF
j_gene: TRBJ2-2
d_gene: TRBD1
abundance: -
v_gene: TRBV6-5

CDR3nt: TGTGCCAGCAGACCCGCGCTCGGGACAGAAAGCTCCTATAATTCACCCCTCCACTTT
CDR3aa: CASRPALGTESSYNSPLHF
j_gene: TRBJ1-6
d_gene: TRBD1
abundance: many
v_gene: TRBV6-1

CDR3nt: TGCGCCAACAGCCCCGGGACTAGCGGACCCTACGAGCAGTACTTC
CDR3aa: CANSPGTSGPYEQYF
j_gene: TRBJ2-7
d_gene: TRBD2
abundance: few
v_gene: TRBV5-1

CDR3nt: TGTGCCAGTTCATTCGCGGGACAGGGGGCAGGGGATGAGCAGTTCTTC
CDR3aa: CASSFAGQGAGDEQFF
j_gene: TRBJ2-1
d_gene: TRBD1
abundance: many
v_gene: TRBV7-9

CDR3nt: TGTGCCAGCAGCTTACGCGAGAGCAGCACCGGGGAGCTGTTTTTT
CDR3aa: CASSLRESSTGELFF
j_gene: TRBJ2-2
d_gene: -
abundance: few
v_gene: TRBV7-8

CDR3nt: TGCGCCAGTAGCCGGGGGCGACAGGGGGCGGTGAACACTGAAGCTTTCTTT
CDR3aa: CASSRGRQGAVNTEAFF
j_gene: TRBJ1-1
d_gene: TRBD1
abundance: -
v_gene: TRBV19

CDR3nt: TGCAGTGCTGAAAAAGGCCAGGGCGGGAAACTGTTTTTT
CDR3aa: CSAEKGQGGKLFF
j_gene: TRBJ1-4
d_gene: -
abundance: -
v_gene: TRBV20-1

CDR3nt: TGTGCCAGCAGTTTTGGAAGCAGGAAAAACAATGAGCAGTTCTTC
CDR3aa: CASSFGSRKNNEQFF
j_gene: TRBJ2-1
d_gene: -
abundance: -
v_gene: TRBV28

CDR3nt: TGTGCCAGCACCACTATCGGGTGGGATCAGCCCCAGCATTTT
CDR3aa: CASTTIGWDQPQHF
j_gene: TRBJ1-5
d_gene: -
abundance: many
v_gene: TRBV28

CDR3nt: TGTGCCAGCAGCTCCGCGCTAGCGGGAGAAGCGGTCTACAATGAGCAGTTCTTC
CDR3aa: CASSSALAGEAVYNEQFF
j_gene: TRBJ2-1
d_gene: TRBD2
abundance: many
v_gene: TRBV5-6

CDR3nt: TGCGCCAGCAGTAGCGGACTAGGCCAAGAGACCCAGTACTTC
CDR3aa: CASSSGLGQETQYF
j_gene: TRBJ2-5
d_gene: TRBD2
abundance: many
v_gene: TRBV10-1

CDR3nt: TGTGCCAGCAGCCCCTGGGCGCGGGCTAGCGGGGGATCGAACACCGGGGAGCTGTTTTTT
CDR3aa: CASSPWARASGGSNTGELFF
j_gene: TRBJ2-2
d_gene: TRBD2
abundance: many
v_gene: TRBV6-2/TRBV6-3

CDR3nt: TGTGCCAGCAGTTCTACTCGGGTTGCAACTAATGAAAAACTGTTTTTT
CDR3aa: CASSSTRVATNEKLFF
j_gene: TRBJ1-4
d_gene: -
abundance: few
v_gene: TRBV6-1

CDR3nt: TGTGCCAGCTCACCGCGGTGGGGAAACAATGAGCAGTTCTTC
CDR3aa: CASSPRWGNNEQFF
j_gene: TRBJ2-1
d_gene: -
abundance: many
v_gene: TRBV18

CDR3nt: TGTGCCACCCCCGCGGGGGAAGGCTACACCTTC
CDR3aa: CATPAGEGYTF
j_gene: TRBJ1-2
d_gene: -
abundance: -
v_gene: TRBV28

CDR3nt: TGTGCCAGCAGCTTAACGGAGGAGCATTATACGCAGTATTTT
CDR3aa: CASSLTEEHYTQYF
j_gene: TRBJ2-3
d_gene: -
abundance: -
v_gene: TRBV7-3